The TCR beta chain under discussion was sequenced for a study of T cell responses to AZD1222 COVID-19 vaccine. Study results and limitations: Only after the peak T cell response were repertoires sampled. Spike-specific TCR depth and breadth grew after two AZD1222 doses.

This clone appeared a few times. Antigen unknown. V was clipped by 1 base and J by 11 bases, with 11 bases between them. This CDR3 has 12 amino acids. Germline V gene lookup returns CDR1 SGHVS and CDR2 FQNEAQ. Method: immunoSEQ multiplex PCR; TCRdb's copy keeps in-frame clones and lacks some. The sample includes about 100,000 clones, about nine tenths of them seen just once. This chain joins TRBV7-8 and TRBJ1-1, with D unclear. The specimen comprised peripheral blood, sampled on day 0 of AZD1222 vaccination. The source is an adult in good health. The CDR3 sequence is CASSLGSGNAFF. CDR3 nucleotide sequence: TGTGCCAGCAGCTTAGGTTCGGGGAATGCTTTCTTT.